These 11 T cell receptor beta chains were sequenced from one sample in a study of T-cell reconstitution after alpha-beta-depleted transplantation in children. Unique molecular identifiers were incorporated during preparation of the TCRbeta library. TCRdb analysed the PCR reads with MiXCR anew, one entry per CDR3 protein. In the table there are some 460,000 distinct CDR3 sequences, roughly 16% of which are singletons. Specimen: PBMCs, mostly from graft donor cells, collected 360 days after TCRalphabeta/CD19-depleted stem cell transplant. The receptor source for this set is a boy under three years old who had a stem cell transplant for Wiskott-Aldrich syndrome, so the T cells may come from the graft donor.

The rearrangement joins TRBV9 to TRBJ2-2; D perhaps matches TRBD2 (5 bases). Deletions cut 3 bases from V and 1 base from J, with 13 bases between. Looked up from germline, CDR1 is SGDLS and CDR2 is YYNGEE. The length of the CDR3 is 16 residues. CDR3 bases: TGTGCCAGCAGCGACCGGACTCCCGAGAACACCGGGGAGCTGTTTTTT. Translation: CASSDRTPENTGELFF.

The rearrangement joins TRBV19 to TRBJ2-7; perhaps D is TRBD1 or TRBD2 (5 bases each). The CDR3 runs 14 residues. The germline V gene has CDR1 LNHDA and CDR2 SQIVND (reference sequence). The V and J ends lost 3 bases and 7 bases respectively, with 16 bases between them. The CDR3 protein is CASSISRGLGEQYF. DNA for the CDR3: TGTGCCAGTAGTATCTCGAGGGGCCTGGGGGAGCAGTACTTC.

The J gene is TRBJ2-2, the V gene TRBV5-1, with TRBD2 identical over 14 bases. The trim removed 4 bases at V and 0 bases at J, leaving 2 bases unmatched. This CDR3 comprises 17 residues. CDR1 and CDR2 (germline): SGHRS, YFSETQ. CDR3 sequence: CASSPTSGGANTGELFF. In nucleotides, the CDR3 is TGCGCCAGCAGCCCGACTAGCGGGGGGGCGAACACCGGGGAGCTGTTTTTT.

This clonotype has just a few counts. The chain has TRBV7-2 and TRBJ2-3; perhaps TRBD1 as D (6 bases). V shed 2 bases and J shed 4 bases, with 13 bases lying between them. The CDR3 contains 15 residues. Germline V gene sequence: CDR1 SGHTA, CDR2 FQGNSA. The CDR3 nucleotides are TGTGCCAGCAGCTTATGGGGGCCTGGGGCAGATACGCAGTATTTT. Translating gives CASSLWGPGADTQYF.

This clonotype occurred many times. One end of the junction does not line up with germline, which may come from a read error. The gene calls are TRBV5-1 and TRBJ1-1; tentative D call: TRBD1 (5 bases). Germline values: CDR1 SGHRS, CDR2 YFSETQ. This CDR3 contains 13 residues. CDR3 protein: CASSLGVNTEAFF. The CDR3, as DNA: TGTGCCAGCAGCTTAGGGGTGAACACTGAAGCTTTCTTT.

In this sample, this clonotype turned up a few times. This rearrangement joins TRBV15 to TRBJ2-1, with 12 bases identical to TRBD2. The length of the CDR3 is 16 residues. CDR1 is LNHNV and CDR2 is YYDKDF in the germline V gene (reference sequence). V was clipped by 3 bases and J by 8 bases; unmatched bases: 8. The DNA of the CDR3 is TGTGCCACCAGCAGCTTATTGACTAGCGGGAGTGATGAGCAGTTCTTC. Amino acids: CATSSLLTSGSDEQFF.

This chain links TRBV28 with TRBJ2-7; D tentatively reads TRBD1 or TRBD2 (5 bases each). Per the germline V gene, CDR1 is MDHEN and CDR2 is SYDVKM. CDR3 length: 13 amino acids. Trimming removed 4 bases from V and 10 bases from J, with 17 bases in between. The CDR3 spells CASSSGWGNPQYF. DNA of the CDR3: TGTGCCAGCAGTTCTGGGTGGGGGAACCCTCAGTACTTC.

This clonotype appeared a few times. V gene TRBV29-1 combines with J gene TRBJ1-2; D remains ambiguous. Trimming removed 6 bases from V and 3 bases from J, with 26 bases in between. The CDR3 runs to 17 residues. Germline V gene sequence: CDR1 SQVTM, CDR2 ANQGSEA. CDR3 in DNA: TGCAGCGTAATGACTTACAATGGACCCGGAGGGCACTATGGCTACACCTTC. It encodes CSVMTYNGPGGHYGYTF.

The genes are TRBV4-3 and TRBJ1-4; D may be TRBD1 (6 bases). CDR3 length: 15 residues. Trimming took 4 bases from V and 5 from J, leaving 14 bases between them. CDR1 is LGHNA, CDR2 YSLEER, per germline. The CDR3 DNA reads TGCGCCAGCAGCCGTCAACAGGGAAGAAATGAAAAACTGTTTTTT. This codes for CASSRQQGRNEKLFF.

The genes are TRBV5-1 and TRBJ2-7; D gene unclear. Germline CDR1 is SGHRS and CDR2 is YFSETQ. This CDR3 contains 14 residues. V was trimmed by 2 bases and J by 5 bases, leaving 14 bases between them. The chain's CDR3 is CASSFSGPSDEQYF. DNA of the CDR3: TGCGCCAGCAGCTTCTCAGGTCCCTCGGACGAGCAGTACTTC.

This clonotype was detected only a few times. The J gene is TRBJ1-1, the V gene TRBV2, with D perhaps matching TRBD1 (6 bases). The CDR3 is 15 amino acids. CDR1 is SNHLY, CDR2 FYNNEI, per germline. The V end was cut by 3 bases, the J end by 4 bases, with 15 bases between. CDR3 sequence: CASSEDAARGTEAFF. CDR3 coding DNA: TGTGCCAGCAGTGAGGACGCCGCCAGGGGCACTGAAGCTTTCTTT.